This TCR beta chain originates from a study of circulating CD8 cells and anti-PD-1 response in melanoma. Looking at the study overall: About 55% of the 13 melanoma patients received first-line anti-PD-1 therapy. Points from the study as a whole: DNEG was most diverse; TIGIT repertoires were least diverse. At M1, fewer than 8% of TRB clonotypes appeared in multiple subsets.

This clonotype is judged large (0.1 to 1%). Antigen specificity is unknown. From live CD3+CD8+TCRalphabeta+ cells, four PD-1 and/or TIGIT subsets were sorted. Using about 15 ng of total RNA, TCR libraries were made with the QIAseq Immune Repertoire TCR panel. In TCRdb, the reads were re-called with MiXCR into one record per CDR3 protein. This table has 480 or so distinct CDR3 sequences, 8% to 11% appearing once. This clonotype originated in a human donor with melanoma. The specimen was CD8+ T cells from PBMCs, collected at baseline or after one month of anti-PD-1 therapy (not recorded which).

DNA for the CDR3: TGTGCCAGCAGGAAAACGGGACAGGGGGCTTTTGGCTACACCTTC. Encoded protein: CASRKTGQGAFGYTF. V is TRBV5-4 and J is TRBJ1-2, with 12 bases that match TRBD1. The CDR3 extends over 15 amino acids. CDR1 and CDR2 (germline): SGHNT, YYREEE (reference sequence). Trimming took 5 bases from V and 7 from J; bases not matched to a gene: 9.